The next 12 T cell receptor beta chains were all read from a single sample in a study of tumor-infiltrating lymphocytes in primary liver carcinoma. Unsorted bulk tissue of about 20-30 mg yielded co-extracted RNA and DNA. Using a constant-region primer together with ProtoScript II reverse transcriptase, TCR beta cDNA was made from roughly 520 ng of total RNA. Slightly modified ARM-PCR with three nested multiplex PCR rounds yielded TCR beta libraries. The first two PCR rounds used TRBV1-TRBV30 forward primers with a C-beta reverse primer, roughly 11 cycles each. TCRdb fed the multiplex PCR reads into MiXCR, producing one record per CDR3 protein. Among over 100,000 distinct CDR3 sequences listed, roughly 75% were seen once. Sequenced: tumor-adjacent normal liver tissue. The receptors were sampled from an older woman with primary liver carcinoma and hepatitis B virus infection.

This clonotype came up once. One end of the junction does not line up with germline, which may come from a read error. The rearrangement joins TRBV18 to TRBJ1-2; perhaps TRBD1 as D (5 bases). This CDR3 spans 14 amino acids. Germline V gives CDR1 KGHSH, CDR2 LQKENI. The chain's CDR3 is CASPPEFRDLGYTF. DNA for the CDR3: TGTGCCAGCCCACCGGAATTCAGGGACCTTGGCTACACCTTC. Looking up the rest from reference TRBV18 and TRBJ1-2 gives the full variable domain: NAGVMQNPRHLVRRRGQEARLRCSPMKGHSHVYWYRQLPEEGLKFMVYLQKENIIDESGMPKERFSAEFPKEGPSILRIQQVVRGDSAAYFCASPPEFRDLGYTFGSGTRLTVV.

Comments on this clonotype: One end of the junction fails to match germline, which may point to a read error. The chain has TRBV12-3 or TRBV12-4 and TRBJ1-2; possibly TRBD1 for D (5 bases). The CDR3 spans 15 residues. The CDR3 is CACSTQGRAVYDYTF. CDR3 coding DNA: TGTGCCTGCAGTACCCAGGGCAGGGCAGTCTATGACTACACCTTC.

This clonotype was counted many times. The V and J genes are TRBV4-2 and TRBJ1-3; D may be TRBD1 (5 bases). CDR3 length equals 16 residues. Germline V gene data show CDR1 as LGHNA and CDR2 as YNFKEQ. The ends were cut back, 1 base at V and 0 bases at J, with 10 bases in the middle. The CDR3, as DNA: TGTGCCAGCAGCCAAGCAGGAGGGACCTCTGGAAACACCATATATTTT. The encoded protein is CASSQAGGTSGNTIYF.

CDR3 in DNA: TGTGCCAGCAGCTTTGCGGGCAGGGGAAATGGCTACACCTTC. Translation gives CASSFAGRGNGYTF. The chain uses TRBV12-3 or TRBV12-4 and TRBJ1-2; tentatively, D is TRBD1 (6 bases). The CDR3 contains 14 residues. V was trimmed by 6 bases and J by 6 bases, leaving 17 bases between them.

Worth noting for this clonotype: With a much larger clone just one base away, this may be a read error. Here the CDR3 reads CANSQDGSWGLTGVNTGELFF. The CDR3 region has the DNA TGCGCCAACAGCCAAGATGGGTCCTGGGGCCTGACTGGCGTGAACACCGGGGAGCTGTTTTTT. This rearrangement joins TRBV4-1 to TRBJ2-2, with D perhaps matching TRBD1 (5 bases). Looked up from germline, CDR1 is MGHRA and CDR2 is YSYEKL. This CDR3 spans 21 amino acids.

About this clonotype: The junction departs from the called germline gene at one end, perhaps through a read error. The CDR3 DNA follows: TGCGCCAGTAGCCATACAGGACTAGCGGAAACCTACCATGCGCAGTTCTTC. Protein: CASSHTGLAETYHAQFF. The chain carries TRBV4-1 and TRBJ2-1, with 10 bases that match TRBD2. The germline V gene encodes CDR1 MGHRA and CDR2 YSYEKL. CDR3 length: 17 residues.

On this clonotype: The CDR3 carries no conserved terminal phenylalanine or tryptophan, so it likely arises from a read error. CDR3 in amino acids: CACSGRDRASYEQYL. In DNA, the CDR3 is TGTGCCTGCAGTGGGAGGGACAGGGCATCCTACGAGCAGTACCTC. The J gene is TRBJ2-7, the V gene TRBV6-6, with TRBD1 identical over 9 bases. The length of the CDR3 is 15 residues. The germline V gene encodes CDR1 MNHNY and CDR2 SVGAGI (reference sequence).

A word on this clonotype: At one of its ends the junction is not consistent with the germline gene, which may arise from a read error. The rearrangement uses TRBV4-2 and TRBJ1-2; D not resolved. Germline loops: CDR1 LGHNA, CDR2 YNFKEQ. This CDR3 spans 13 amino acids. The CDR3 protein is CASSPRSDYVYTF. The DNA of the CDR3 is TGTGCCAGCAGCCCGCGATCGGACTATGTCTACACCTTC.

This clonotype was seen at least ten times. The chain recombines TRBV12-3 or TRBV12-4 with TRBJ2-7; D is unresolved. Deletions cut 1 base from V and 1 base from J, with 8 bases between. The CDR3 sequence is 14 residues long. In DNA, the CDR3 is TGTGCCAGCAGTTTAGTTGCTGGGTCCTACGAGCAGTACTTC. Its protein product is CASSLVAGSYEQYF.

This clonotype was seen a few times. This rearrangement joins TRBV20-1 to TRBJ2-1, with 8 nucleotides matching TRBD2. The CDR3 is 16 residues long. Germline V CDR1 and CDR2: DFQATT, SNEGSKA (reference sequence). The junction had 8 bases not matched to a gene; V was cut back by 0 bases and J by 4 bases. The CDR3 coding sequence is TGCAGTGCTAGAGATAGAGAAGCGGGAGTATACAATGAGCAGTTCTTC. This sequence encodes CSARDREAGVYNEQFF.

As for this clonotype: A read error may explain this, as a much larger clone is one base away. No conserved phenylalanine or tryptophan is present at the end of the CDR3, so a read error is the likely explanation. The chain uses TRBV4-1 and TRBJ2-7; weak D call: TRBD2 (6 bases). Germline-derived CDR1 and CDR2 are MGHRA and YSYEKL. The CDR3 totals 15 residues. Trimming removed 4 bases at V and 3 bases at J, with 16 bases between. This CDR3 is CASSPQPLDYYEQYL. CDR3 DNA sequence: TGCGCCAGCAGCCCACAGCCCTTGGACTACTACGAGCAGTACCTC.

This clonotype was seen a single time. No conserved phenylalanine or tryptophan ends this CDR3, so it is likely a read error. The gene calls are TRBV11-2 and TRBJ1-1; a weak D match, TRBD1 (5 bases). The length of the CDR3 is 15 residues. CDR1 SGHAT and CDR2 FQNNGV come from the germline V gene. CDR3 sequence reads: CAISPGTGVVTEAFL. The DNA for the CDR3 is TGTGCCATCAGCCCCGGGACGGGAGTGGTCACTGAAGCTTTCCTT.